This TCR beta chain came from a study of OX40 agonist ivuxolimab in advanced cancers. Findings and limits, study-wide: By week 6 at 0.1 to 3.0 mg/kg, blood CD4+ and CD8+ T cells had expanded clonally. Some of the lowest clonal expansion was seen in partial responders at 0.1-3.0 mg/kg. On average, CD8+ T cells showed a greater number of expanded clones than CD4+.

Assay used: immunoSEQ multiplex PCR; TCRdb lists only in-frame clones, some missing. The table lists about 51,000 clones, 85% to 90% of them singletons, with around 3.5% in the top ten. A word on this clone: Its antigen remains unidentified.

Sample: CD4+ or CD8+ T cells sorted from blood, taken in a trial of the OX40 agonist ivuxolimab. The receptor comes from an adult with an advanced solid tumor such as melanoma, head and neck, liver or kidney cancer.

The CDR3: CASRGGADFSDTQYF. For the CDR3, the DNA is TGTGCCAGCAGAGGAGGGGCTGACTTCTCAGATACGCAGTATTTT. The chain joins TRBV6-5 to TRBJ2-3; possibly TRBD2 for D (6 bases). This CDR3 is built from 15 residues. V was clipped by 6 bases and J by 4 bases, with 17 bases between them. CDR1 is MNHEY, CDR2 SVGAGI, per germline.